Below are 10 T cell receptor beta chains sequenced from a single sample in a study of T cell responses to AZD1222 COVID-19 vaccine. Clones were sequenced by immunoSEQ multiplex PCR, and TCRdb holds only the in-frame ones, with some missing. The table includes about 100,000 clones, about nine tenths detected once. This specimen was peripheral blood, taken on day 0 of AZD1222 vaccination. These receptors came from an adult in good health.

V gene TRBV4-1 combines with J gene TRBJ2-1, with 7 bases fitting TRBD2. The V gene end was trimmed by 0 bases and the J gene end by 9 bases; junction bases not matched to a gene: 11. This CDR3 is 16 amino acids long. Germline CDR1 reads MGHRA; CDR2 reads YSYEKL. The CDR3 DNA reads as TGCGCCAGCAGCCAAGATAGGTGGAGCGGGAAAGGTGAGCAGTTCTTC. It specifies CASSQDRWSGKGEQFF.

This clone appeared once. The CDR3 DNA reads TGCGCCAGCCGGGGGCCACTACTGAACACTGAAGCTTTCTTT. Translation gives CASRGPLLNTEAFF. The chain couples TRBV4-1 to TRBJ1-1; maybe TRBD1 (6 bases). The V end was cut by 8 bases, the J end by 0 bases, with 13 bases between. Germline V gene sequence: CDR1 MGHRA, CDR2 YSYEKL. This CDR3 region has 14 residues.

This chain uses TRBV6-4 with TRBJ2-5, with TRBD2 matching over 12 bases. J gave up 4 bases and V 4 bases, and 4 bases lay outside the gene matches. This CDR3 spans 15 amino acids. Germline lookup yields CDR1 MRHNA and CDR2 SNTAGT. CDR3 in amino acids: CASSATSGSAETQYF. In DNA, the CDR3 is TGTGCCAGCAGTGCGACTAGCGGGAGTGCAGAGACCCAGTACTTC.

The chain is built from TRBV27 and TRBJ1-5; D remains unclear. CDR3 length equals 14 residues. V lost 5 bases and J lost 2, with 10 bases in between. The germline gives CDR1 MNHEY, CDR2 SMNVEV (reference sequence). CDR3 region: CASSPRDGNQPQHF. CDR3 DNA sequence: TGTGCCAGCAGTCCACGGGATGGCAATCAGCCCCAGCATTTT.

The chain links TRBV27 to TRBJ2-2; D call uncertain. Germline V lookup: CDR1 MNHEY, CDR2 SMNVEV (reference sequence). Trimming pared 5 bases from V and 4 bases from J, leaving 14 bases between. CDR3 length: 15 residues. The CDR3 here is CASSPHGTFTGELFF. The CDR3 region has the DNA TGTGCCAGCAGTCCCCACGGCACCTTCACCGGGGAGCTGTTTTTT.

This chain connects TRBV3-1 (or the pseudogene TRBV3-2) to TRBJ2-5, with a weak D call TRBD2 (6 bases). V was trimmed by 4 bases and J by 1 base, leaving 16 bases between them. Germline V lookup: CDR1 LGHDT, CDR2 YNNKEL (reference sequence). The CDR3 contains 16 residues. The CDR3 DNA reads TGTGCCAGCAGCCGGGGTAGCGGTCTCTCCCAAGAGACCCAGTACTTC. This gives the protein CASSRGSGLSQETQYF.

The chain combines TRBV5-1 with TRBJ2-7; no clear D gene. This CDR3 is 15 amino acids long. Germline CDR1 SGHRS, CDR2 YFSETQ. V was pared by 4 bases and J by 0 bases, with 14 bases between. The CDR3 DNA follows: TGCGCCAGCAGCCTTGGACGGGCCTTCTCCTACGAGCAGTACTTC. It specifies CASSLGRAFSYEQYF.

The chain links TRBV19 to TRBJ2-1; D assignment may be TRBD1 or TRBD2 (5 bases each). CDR1 and CDR2 from the germline V gene are LNHDA and SQIVND (reference sequence). Trimming stripped 3 bases from V and 0 bases from J, with 12 bases between. The CDR3 extends over 16 amino acids. For the CDR3, the DNA is TGTGCCAGTAGTATGGCCCGTGGGGGCTCCTACAATGAGCAGTTCTTC. Residues: CASSMARGGSYNEQFF. The variable domain in full, completed from reference TRBV19 and TRBJ2-1, reads DGGITQSPKYLFRKEGQNVTLSCEQNLNHDAMYWYRQDPGQGLRLIYYSQIVNDFQKGDIAEGYSVSREKKESFPLTVTSAQKNPTAFYLCASSMARGGSYNEQFFGPGTRLTVL.

The chain combines TRBV28 with TRBJ1-3; D perhaps matches TRBD1 (6 bases). Trimming stripped 6 bases from V and 1 base from J, with 13 bases between. CDR3 length: 15 amino acids. The V gene's germline CDR1 is MDHEN and CDR2 SYDVKM. The CDR3 nucleotides are TGTGCCAGCAGCGAACAGGGATTATCTGGAAACACCATATATTTT. Amino acids: CASSEQGLSGNTIYF.

This clone was recorded many times. The chain couples TRBV7-3 to TRBJ2-1; 10 bases map to TRBD2. The germline V gene has CDR1 SGHTA and CDR2 FQGTGA. CDR3 length: 15 residues. The trim removed 5 bases at V and 5 bases at J, leaving 6 bases unmatched. The CDR3 nucleotides read TGTGCCAGCAGCATACTAGCGGGAAAGGACAATGAGCAGTTCTTC. Residues: CASSILAGKDNEQFF.